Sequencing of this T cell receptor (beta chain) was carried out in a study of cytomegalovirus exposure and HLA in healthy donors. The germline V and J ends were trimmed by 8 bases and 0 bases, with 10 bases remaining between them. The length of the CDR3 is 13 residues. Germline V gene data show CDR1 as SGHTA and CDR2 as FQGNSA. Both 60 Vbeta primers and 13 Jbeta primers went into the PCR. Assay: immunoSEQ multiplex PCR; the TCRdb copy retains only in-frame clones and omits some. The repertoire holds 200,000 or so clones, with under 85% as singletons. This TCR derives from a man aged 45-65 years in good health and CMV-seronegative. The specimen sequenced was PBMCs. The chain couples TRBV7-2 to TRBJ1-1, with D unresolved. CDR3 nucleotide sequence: TGTGCCAGCTCGCGGGGAATGAACACTGAAGCTTTCTTT. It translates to CASSRGMNTEAFF.